The T cell receptor beta chain described here comes from a study of blood T cell repertoires in COVID-19. Study at large: Acute and convalescent COVID-19 specimens originated in the United States, Italy and Spain.

This clone was detected only a few times. Germline assignment: CDR1 LNHDA and CDR2 SQIVND (reference sequence). The J segment lost 8 bases and the V segment lost 4 bases, leaving 9 bases of the junction unmatched. The CDR3 extends over 15 amino acids. Original methodology: Reference gene primer amplification gave nucleated cell count estimates. Profiling relied on immunoSEQ multiplex PCR, and the TCRdb table lists in-frame clones only, not all of them. Clone size and the V and J calls come from that table; the DNA yielded D and trimming. The sample lists about 250,000 clones; 85% to 90% were seen once.

The chain recombines TRBV19 with TRBJ2-1, with 9 bases matching TRBD2. Material: PBMCs or T cells enriched from blood (not recorded which). This sequence originates from a man aged 18 to 35 who had recovered from COVID-19. CDR3 region: CASSRGAGGRDEQFF. The CDR3 region has the DNA TGTGCCAGTAGTAGAGGAGCGGGGGGTCGGGATGAGCAGTTCTTC.